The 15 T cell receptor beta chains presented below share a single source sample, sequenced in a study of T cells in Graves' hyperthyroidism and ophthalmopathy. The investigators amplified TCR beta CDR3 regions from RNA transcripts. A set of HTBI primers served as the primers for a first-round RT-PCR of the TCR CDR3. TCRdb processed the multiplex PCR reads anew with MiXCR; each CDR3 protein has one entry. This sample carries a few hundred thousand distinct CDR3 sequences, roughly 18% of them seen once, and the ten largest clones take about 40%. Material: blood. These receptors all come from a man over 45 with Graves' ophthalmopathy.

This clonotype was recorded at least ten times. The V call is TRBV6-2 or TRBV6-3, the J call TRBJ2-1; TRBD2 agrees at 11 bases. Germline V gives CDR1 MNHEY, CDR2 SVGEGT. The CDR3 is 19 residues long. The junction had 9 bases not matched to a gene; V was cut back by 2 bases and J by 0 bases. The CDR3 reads CASSYRLAGGGSSYNEQFF. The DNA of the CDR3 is TGTGCCAGCAGTTACCGGCTAGCGGGAGGTGGGAGCTCCTACAATGAGCAGTTCTTC.

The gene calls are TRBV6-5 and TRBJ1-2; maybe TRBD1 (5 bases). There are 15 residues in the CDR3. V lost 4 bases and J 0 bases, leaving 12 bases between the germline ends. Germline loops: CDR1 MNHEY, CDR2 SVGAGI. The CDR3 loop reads CASSWGRASNYGYTF. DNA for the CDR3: TGTGCCAGCAGTTGGGGCAGGGCCTCTAACTATGGCTACACCTTC.

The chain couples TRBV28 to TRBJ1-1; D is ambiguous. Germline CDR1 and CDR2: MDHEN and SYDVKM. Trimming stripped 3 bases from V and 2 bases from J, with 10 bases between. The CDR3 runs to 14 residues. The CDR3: CASSLNRYNTEAFF. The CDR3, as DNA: TGTGCCAGCAGTTTGAACAGATATAACACTGAAGCTTTCTTT.

The CDR3 spells CSARDPTGISYNEQFF. The CDR3 DNA reads TGCAGTGCTAGAGATCCGACAGGGATTTCCTACAATGAGCAGTTCTTC. J is TRBJ2-1 and V is TRBV20-1; 7 bases map to TRBD1. Germline CDR1 and CDR2: DFQATT and SNEGSKA (reference sequence). The CDR3 sequence is 16 residues long. Trimming cost V 0 bases and J 1 base; bases outside gene matches: 6.

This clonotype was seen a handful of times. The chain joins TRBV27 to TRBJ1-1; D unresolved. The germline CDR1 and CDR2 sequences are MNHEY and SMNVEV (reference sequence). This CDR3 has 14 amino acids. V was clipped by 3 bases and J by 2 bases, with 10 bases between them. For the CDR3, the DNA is TGTGCCAGCAGTTTGACGCGGAGAAACACTGAAGCTTTCTTT. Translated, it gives CASSLTRRNTEAFF.

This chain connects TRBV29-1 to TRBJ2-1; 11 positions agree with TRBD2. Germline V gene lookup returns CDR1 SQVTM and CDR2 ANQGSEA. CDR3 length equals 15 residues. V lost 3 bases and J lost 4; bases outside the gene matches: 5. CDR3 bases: TGCAGCGTTGAGAATGGACTAGCGGGTTACAATGAGCAGTTCTTC. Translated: CSVENGLAGYNEQFF.

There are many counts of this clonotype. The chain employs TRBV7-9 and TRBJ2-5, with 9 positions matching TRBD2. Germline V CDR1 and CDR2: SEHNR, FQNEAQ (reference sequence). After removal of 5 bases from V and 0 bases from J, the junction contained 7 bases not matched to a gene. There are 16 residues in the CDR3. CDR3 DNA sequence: TGTGCCAGCAGCCCAAACCTAGCGGGGAACCAAGAGACCCAGTACTTC. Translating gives CASSPNLAGNQETQYF.

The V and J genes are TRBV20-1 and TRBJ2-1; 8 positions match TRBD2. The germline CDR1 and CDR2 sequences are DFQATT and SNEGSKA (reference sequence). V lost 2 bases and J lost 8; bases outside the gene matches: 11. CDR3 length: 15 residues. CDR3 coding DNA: TGCAGTGCTAGAAGACGGGAGGGCCACGCCTATGAGCAGTTCTTC. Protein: CSARRREGHAYEQFF.

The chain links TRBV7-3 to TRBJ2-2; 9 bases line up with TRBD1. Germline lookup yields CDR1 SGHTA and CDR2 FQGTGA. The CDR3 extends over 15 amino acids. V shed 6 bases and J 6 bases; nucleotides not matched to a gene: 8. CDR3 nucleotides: TGTGCCAGCAGTTCTTCCGGGACAGGGCCCGGGGAGCTGTTTTTT. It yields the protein CASSSSGTGPGELFF.

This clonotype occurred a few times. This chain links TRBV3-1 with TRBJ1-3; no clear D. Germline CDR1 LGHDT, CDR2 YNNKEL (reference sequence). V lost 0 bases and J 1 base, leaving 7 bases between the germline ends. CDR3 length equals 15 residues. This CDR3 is CASSQELGSGNTIYF. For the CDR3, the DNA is TGTGCCAGCAGCCAAGAACTAGGTTCTGGAAACACCATATATTTT.

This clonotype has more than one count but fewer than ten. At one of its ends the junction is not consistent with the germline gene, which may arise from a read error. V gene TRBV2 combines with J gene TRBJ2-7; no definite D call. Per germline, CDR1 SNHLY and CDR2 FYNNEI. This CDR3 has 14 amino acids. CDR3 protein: CASISLESSCEQYF. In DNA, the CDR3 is TGTGCCAGCATTTCTTTAGAGAGCTCCTGCGAGCAGTACTTC.

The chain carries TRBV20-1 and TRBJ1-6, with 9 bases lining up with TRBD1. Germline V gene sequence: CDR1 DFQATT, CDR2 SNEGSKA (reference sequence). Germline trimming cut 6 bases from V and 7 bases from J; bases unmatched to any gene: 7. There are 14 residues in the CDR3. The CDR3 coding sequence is TGCAGTGCCCCCCTCACAGGGGGCAATTCACCCCTCCACTTT. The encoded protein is CSAPLTGGNSPLHF.

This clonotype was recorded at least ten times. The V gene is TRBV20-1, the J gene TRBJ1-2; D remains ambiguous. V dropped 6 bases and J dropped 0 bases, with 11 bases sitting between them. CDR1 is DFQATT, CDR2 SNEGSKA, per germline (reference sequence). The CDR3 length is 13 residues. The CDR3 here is CSAVTVTNYGYTF. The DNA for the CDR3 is TGCAGTGCAGTAACGGTGACTAACTATGGCTACACCTTC.

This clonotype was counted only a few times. This CDR3 reads CASSRTPAGRDGYTF. For the CDR3, the DNA is TGTGCCAGCAGCCGAACTCCGGCGGGACGGGATGGCTACACCTTC. The chain recombines TRBV14 with TRBJ1-2; possibly TRBD1 for D (5 bases). The CDR3 extends over 15 amino acids. CDR1 is SGHDN, CDR2 FVKESK, per germline. V lost 4 bases and J 6 bases, leaving 18 bases between the germline ends.

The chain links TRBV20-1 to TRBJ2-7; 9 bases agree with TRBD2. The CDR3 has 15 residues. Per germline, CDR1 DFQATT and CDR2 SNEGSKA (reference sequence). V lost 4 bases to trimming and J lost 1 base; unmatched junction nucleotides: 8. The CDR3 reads CSAIVLAGYSYEQYF. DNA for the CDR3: TGCAGTGCTATTGTTCTAGCGGGATATTCCTACGAGCAGTACTTC.